This TCR beta chain was recovered during a study of circulating CD8 cells and anti-PD-1 response in melanoma (dated by TCRdb to about 2020). In the study overall: Nivolumab was administered to patients intravenously at 3 mg/kg every 2 weeks. The TCR repertoire analysis covered around 11 melanoma patients: 7 non-responders and 4 responders. The melanoma cohort had about 13 patients, seven of whom got anti-PD-1 as first-line therapy, while the other six had previously had targeted therapy or immunotherapy. Patients with complete or partial responses were classified as responders, and patients with stable or progressive disease (RECIST v1.1) were classified as non-responders. In on-treatment samples, a biotinylated anti-human IgG4 antibody was used to detect PD-1. Study-wide findings and limitations: The highest diversity was observed in the DNEG repertoire, similar and higher clonality was shown by the PD-1 and DPOS repertoires, and the lowest diversity was found in the TIGIT repertoires. Because material was limited, experiments were generally done without replicates. The authors pointed out that the cohort included both treatment-naive and previously treated patients, and that this mix could influence the results. Because tumor material was not accessible, tumor reactivity was instead assessed by peptide assays on expanded sorted subsets. Repertoires were largely private between subsets, with under 8% of TRB clonotypes shared at M1; sharing was highest between DPOS and TIGIT. The published TCR repertoire comparisons used only baseline and M1 samples from a small cohort with few responders.

The data were produced on a NextSeq 500. The QIAseq Immune Repertoire RNA Library Kit, Human TCR Panel, was used to prepare TCR libraries from about 14 ng of total RNA. Sequencing of the TCR libraries was done on an Illumina NextSeq with a Mid Output V2 kit and asymmetric 261x41 paired-end reads. Each TCR library was diluted to roughly 4 nM, pooled, denatured and loaded at approximately 1 pM. Under the source paper's analysis protocol: TCR FASTQ files were processed in the QIAGEN GeneGlobe Data Analysis Center, with downstream analysis in R 3.5.2. Clonality was calculated as one minus the Shannon entropy normalized by the log of the number of unique productive sequences. Fisher exact tests at 5% FDR, run separately within each subset, picked out TRA or TRB clonotypes whose abundance differed between baseline and M1. Differentially abundant clonotypes were grouped as emerging, expanding, contracting or non-expanding/contracting. Morisita's overlap index was used to measure how much repertoires overlapped between patients. TCRdb reanalyzed the raw reads on its own, using fastp at Q25 for trimming and MiXCR for clone calling, and kept in-frame beta chains. Identical CDR3 protein sequences are pooled into one entry, listed with their most common genes and DNA. The V and J calls were determined by TCRdb, not by the authors. In all, the sample holds 400 to 450 distinct CDR3 sequences, and under 7% of those were seen once. The ten most abundant clones make up about three fifths of the sample.

Using a BD FACSAria II cell sorter, four subsets defined by PD-1 and/or TIGIT were sorted out of live CD3+CD8+TCRalphabeta+ cells. To characterize how relevant each subset is to anti-PD-1 therapy response, circulating CD8 T cells were sorted into four subsets based on PD-1 and TIGIT expression. For each sorted CD8 T-cell subset, both the TCR alpha and TCR beta chains were sequenced. Peripheral blood was drawn before the first anti-PD-1 injection and after two and four injections. Ficoll gradient centrifugation was used to isolate PBMCs right away. Until use, PBMCs were kept cryopreserved in liquid nitrogen in RPMI containing 20% FCS and about 9.2% DMSO. After thawing, PBMCs were stained with a viability dye and with antibodies against CD3, CD8alpha, TCRalphabeta, PD-1 and TIGIT. Total RNA was extracted with the RNeasy Kit, and a RIN above 7 was reached by every sample. From the germline V gene, CDR1 is KGHDR and CDR2 is SFDVKD. V and J lose 1 base and 6 bases, and a span of 13 bases separates them. The CDR3, from cysteine to phenylalanine, totals 15 residues. The only DNA kept is the CDR3, 45 bases in frame from the first base.

This clonotype is regarded as large (0.1 to 1%). Its antigen specificity is not known. No much larger clonotype is one base removed from it; base qualities were not supplied. The rearrangement combines TRBV24-1 with TRBJ2-3, with the identity of the D gene unclear. This receptor was taken from a human donor with melanoma. The material was CD8+ T cells from PBMCs, obtained at baseline or after one month of anti-PD-1 therapy (not recorded which). The CDR3 has the sequence CATSDFVGNVDTQYF. DNA sequence: TGTGCCACCAGTGATTTCGTAGGCAACGTTGATACGCAGTATTTT.